Following are 24 T cell receptor beta chains from one sample sequenced in a study of blood T cell repertoires in COVID-19. Repertoires were generated with immunoSEQ multiplex PCR, while TCRdb's copy carries only in-frame clones and drops some. Of some 270,000 clones in the sample, roughly 88% are singletons; the top ten hold 3.5% to 5.5%. Sequencing was done on a sample of PBMCs or T cells enriched from blood (not recorded which). These receptors came from a woman under 40 who had recovered from COVID-19.

This chain joins TRBV5-4 and TRBJ2-7, with a weak D call TRBD2 (7 bases). This CDR3 contains 16 residues. Trimming left V 3 bases short and J 3 bases short, with 19 bases between. Germline V gene data show CDR1 as SGHNT and CDR2 as YYREEE (reference sequence). The CDR3, as DNA: TGTGCCAGCAGCTCGAGGGGGGGTGTCGACTACTACGAGCAGTACTTC. This sequence encodes CASSSRGGVDYYEQYF.

The V and J genes are TRBV9 and TRBJ2-7, with 7 bases identical to TRBD1. V trimming: 0 bases; J trimming: 2 bases; junction bases outside the gene matches: 2. This CDR3 spans 14 amino acids. Germline loops: CDR1 SGDLS, CDR2 YYNGEE. CDR3 sequence: CASSVGQGAYEQYF. As DNA, the CDR3 is TGTGCCAGCAGCGTAGGGCAGGGGGCCTACGAGCAGTACTTC.

The rearrangement joins TRBV9 to TRBJ2-2; a possible D gene is TRBD2 (5 bases). CDR3 length: 16 amino acids. Germline V CDR1 and CDR2: SGDLS, YYNGEE. Deletions cut 0 bases from V and 1 base from J, with 10 bases between. The CDR3 sequence: CASSVEDGENTGELFF. Here the CDR3 DNA reads TGTGCCAGCAGCGTAGAGGACGGGGAGAACACCGGGGAGCTGTTTTTT. Filled out from reference TRBV9 and TRBJ2-2, the complete variable domain reads DSGVTQTPKHLITATGQRVTLRCSPRSGDLSVYWYQQSLDQGLQFLIQYYNGEERAKGNILERFSAQQFPDLHSELNLSSLELGDSALYFCASSVEDGENTGELFFGEGSRLTVL.

The gene calls are TRBV6-2 or TRBV6-3 and TRBJ1-1; 9 positions match TRBD1. The CDR3 has 13 residues. V gave up 6 bases and J gave up 6 bases; unmatched junction bases: 5. Germline CDR1 MNHEY, CDR2 SVGEGT. This CDR3 reads CASSGQGTSEAFF. CDR3 in DNA: TGTGCCAGCAGCGGACAGGGGACTTCTGAAGCTTTCTTT.

The chain is built from TRBV4-2 and TRBJ2-1, with TRBD2 matching over 7 bases. This CDR3 is 16 amino acids long. CDR1 and CDR2 from the germline V gene are LGHNA and YNFKEQ. The J segment lost 7 bases and the V segment lost 0 bases, leaving 9 bases of the junction unmatched. The CDR3: CASSQEPDEGGNEQFF. The CDR3 DNA reads TGTGCCAGCAGCCAAGAGCCCGACGAGGGAGGGAATGAGCAGTTCTTC.

The chain employs TRBV10-2 and TRBJ2-3; D may be TRBD1 (6 bases). Trimming cost V 2 bases and J 11 bases, with 8 bases left between them. This CDR3 contains 11 residues. CDR1 WSHSY and CDR2 SAAADI come from the germline V gene. CDR3 DNA: TGCGCCAGCAGTGAGGGGGGCCGGCAGTATTTT. It specifies CASSEGGRQYF.

The J gene is TRBJ1-2, the V gene TRBV29-1; no clear D gene. The CDR3 is 14 amino acids. The V and J ends lost 2 bases and 3 bases respectively, with 13 bases between them. The germline V gene has CDR1 SQVTM and CDR2 ANQGSEA. The CDR3 nucleotides read TGCAGCGTTGAACCTGGAGATTCTCACTATGGCTACACCTTC. This sequence encodes CSVEPGDSHYGYTF. The full variable domain, in which reference TRBV29-1 and TRBJ1-2 provide the parts outside the CDR3, is SAVISQKPSRDICQRGTSLTIQCQVDSQVTMMFWYRQQPGQSLTLIATANQGSEATYESGFVIDKFPISRPNLTFSTLTVSNMSPEDSSIYLCSVEPGDSHYGYTFGSGTRLTVV.

The chain is built from TRBV5-1 and TRBJ2-7, with D unresolved. This CDR3 contains 13 residues. Looked up from germline, CDR1 is SGHRS and CDR2 is YFSETQ. V was trimmed by 0 bases and J by 7 bases, leaving 11 bases between them. In nucleotides, the CDR3 is TGCGCCAGCAGCTTGGTCTCGAGTTTGGAGCAGTACTTC. Amino acids: CASSLVSSLEQYF.

V and J are TRBV10-1 and TRBJ2-7, with D possibly being TRBD1 (5 bases). CDR1 is WNHNN, CDR2 SYGVQD, per germline (reference sequence). The CDR3 totals 16 residues. Trimming removed 0 bases from V and 3 bases from J, with 15 bases in between. In DNA, the CDR3 is TGCGCCAGCAGTGAGTCGACAAGTCAGGGATACTACGAGCAGTACTTC. This translates into CASSESTSQGYYEQYF.

The gene calls are TRBV6-6 and TRBJ1-2; 7 bases fit TRBD1. V lost 7 bases, J lost 6 bases, and 8 bases stayed unmatched. CDR3 length: 13 residues. The germline CDR1 and CDR2 sequences are MNHNY and SVGAGI (reference sequence). In DNA, the CDR3 is TGTGCCAGCAACCAAGGACAGGTGAATGGCTACACCTTC. Encoded protein: CASNQGQVNGYTF.

As for this clone: At one boundary the junction diverges from the germline segment, which might be a read error. Other DNA sequences in this specimen translate into the identical CDR3. The V call is TRBV7-9, the J call TRBJ2-2; 7 nucleotides agree with TRBD1. CDR3 length: 15 residues. Germline V gene sequence: CDR1 SEHNR, CDR2 FQNEAQ (reference sequence). The chain's CDR3 is CASSTLTGYTGELFF. In nucleotides, the CDR3 is TGCGCCAGCAGCACCTTGACAGGGTACACCGGGGAGCTGTTTTTT. Full variable domain (missing parts from reference TRBV7-9 and TRBJ2-2): DTGVSQNPRHKITKRGQNVTFRCDPISEHNRLYWYRQTLGQGPEFLTYFQNEAQLEKSRLLSDRFSAERPKGSFSTLEIQRTEQGDSAMYLCASSTLTGYTGELFFGEGSRLTVL.

The chain's CDR3 is CSVVQGTGELFF. The CDR3 DNA sequence: TGCAGCGTTGTACAGGGAACCGGGGAGCTGTTTTTT. This chain joins TRBV29-1 and TRBJ2-2; a weak D match, TRBD1 (6 bases). This CDR3 has 12 residues. Per germline, CDR1 SQVTM and CDR2 ANQGSEA. With 4 bases removed from V and 5 bases from J, the gap between germline ends came to 8 bases.

This chain joins TRBV29-1 and TRBJ1-1, with D unresolved. V dropped 4 bases and J dropped 1 base, with 13 bases sitting between them. CDR3 size: 14 residues. The germline CDR1 and CDR2 sequences are SQVTM and ANQGSEA. CDR3 DNA: TGCAGCGTTGGTGCCGAGGGCCCGAACACTGAAGCTTTCTTT. Its protein is CSVGAEGPNTEAFF.

The chain uses TRBV20-1 and TRBJ2-3, with TRBD2 matching over 8 bases. V lost 3 bases to trimming and J lost 9 bases; unmatched junction nucleotides: 11. The CDR3 consists of 14 residues. In germline, CDR1 is DFQATT, CDR2 SNEGSKA (reference sequence). The CDR3 DNA reads as TGCAGTGCTAGTAAGGACCGGGGGGGCGGCACGCAGTATTTT. Protein: CSASKDRGGGTQYF.

This chain links TRBV5-6 with TRBJ1-1; 7 bases are a match to TRBD1. The J segment lost 0 bases and the V segment lost 4 bases, leaving 6 bases of the junction unmatched. There are 15 residues in the CDR3. The germline gives CDR1 SGHDT, CDR2 YYEEEE. For the CDR3, the DNA is TGTGCCAGCAGCCCGGCGGGACAGATGAACACTGAAGCTTTCTTT. This encodes CASSPAGQMNTEAFF.

The gene calls are TRBV4-1 and TRBJ2-1; D might be TRBD1 (6 bases). There are 16 residues in the CDR3. With 2 bases removed from V and 3 bases from J, the gap between germline ends came to 14 bases. Germline lookup yields CDR1 MGHRA and CDR2 YSYEKL. CDR3 coding DNA: TGCGCCAGCAGCCAACCGGGACATTCGAGCTACAATGAGCAGTTCTTC. Translating gives CASSQPGHSSYNEQFF.

The chain joins TRBV7-6 to TRBJ2-2, with TRBD2 matching over 7 bases. This CDR3 is 16 amino acids long. Germline V gene sequence: CDR1 SGHVS, CDR2 FNYEAQ. After removal of 2 bases from V and 4 bases from J, the junction contained 7 bases not matched to a gene. CDR3 nucleotide sequence: TGTGCCAGCAGCTTAACTGGCGGGAGAGGCACCGGGGAGCTGTTTTTT. It codes for CASSLTGGRGTGELFF.

V gene TRBV18 combines with J gene TRBJ2-1, with 10 nucleotides matching TRBD1. Germline CDR1 reads KGHSH; CDR2 reads LQKENI. After removal of 2 bases from V and 4 bases from J, the junction contained 2 bases not matched to a gene. The CDR3 runs to 15 residues. CDR3 in DNA: TGTGCCAGCTCACCAGGGACAGGGGTTTACAATGAGCAGTTCTTC. Amino acid sequence: CASSPGTGVYNEQFF.

This clone was counted a few times. The chain has TRBV2 and TRBJ2-7; 8 positions match TRBD1. Trimming cost V 4 bases and J 6 bases; bases outside gene matches: 11. The CDR3 loop spans 15 amino acids. The germline V gene has CDR1 SNHLY and CDR2 FYNNEI. CDR3 sequence (DNA): TGTGCCAGCAGTGGACAGGGGTTTCGTGAGGGCGAGCAGTACTTC. Residues: CASSGQGFREGEQYF.

The DNA for the CDR3 is TGTGCCAGCAGCTCGTGGGGGGAGGACTATGGCTACACCTTC. This codes for CASSSWGEDYGYTF. The chain employs TRBV21-1 and TRBJ1-2. TRBV21-1 is an annotated pseudogene. This CDR3 comprises 14 residues.

The J gene is TRBJ2-1, the V gene TRBV5-1; a weak D match, TRBD2 (6 bases). V lost 0 bases, J lost 3 bases, and 10 bases lay in between. Germline V gene data show CDR1 as SGHRS and CDR2 as YFSETQ. The length of the CDR3 is 15 residues. The CDR3 DNA sequence: TGCGCCAGCAGCTTGGAGACGGGAGACTACAATGAGCAGTTCTTC. This sequence encodes CASSLETGDYNEQFF.

In nucleotides, the CDR3 is TGTGCCAGTAGTACAAATCCGGGACAGGGATGGAATGAGCAGTTCTTC. Amino acid sequence: CASSTNPGQGWNEQFF. V usage is TRBV19 and J usage is TRBJ2-1; TRBD1 matches at 9 bases. The CDR3 extends over 16 amino acids. After removal of 4 bases from V and 7 bases from J, the junction contained 11 bases not matched to a gene. The germline CDR1 and CDR2 sequences are LNHDA and SQIVND (reference sequence).

V is TRBV2 and J is TRBJ2-4; 8 positions match TRBD1. The CDR3 is 21 amino acids. The germline V gene has CDR1 SNHLY and CDR2 FYNNEI. The J segment lost 0 bases and the V segment lost 4 bases, leaving 20 bases of the junction unmatched. CDR3 residues: CASSGPRQGPPLNLAKNIQYF. The CDR3 coding sequence is TGTGCCAGCAGTGGCCCCCGACAGGGGCCGCCTTTGAACCTAGCCAAAAACATTCAGTACTTC.

The chain recombines TRBV19 with TRBJ2-5, with D possibly matching TRBD1 (6 bases). The germline V gene encodes CDR1 LNHDA and CDR2 SQIVND (reference sequence). V dropped 6 bases and J dropped 5 bases, with 10 bases sitting between them. The CDR3 totals 12 residues. The CDR3 sequence: CASRARGETQYF. The DNA of the CDR3 is TGTGCCAGTAGGGCCAGGGGTGAGACCCAGTACTTC.